One T cell receptor (beta chain) is described in this entry. This clonotype has only a few counts. The antigen it recognizes is unknown. Per-base qualities were not stored, and no clone one base away is much larger. This record belongs to a study of T-cell reconstitution after alpha-beta-depleted transplantation in children listed by TCRdb under 2016. Concerning the study at large: The study quantitatively tracked T-cell immune reconstitution after TCRalphabeta/CD19-depleted allogeneic hematopoietic cell transplantation in children using TCR repertoire profiling.

Library construction relied on PCR. TCRdb lists the instrument as Illumina HiSeq 2500. TCR library preparation used molecular barcoding, with unique molecular identifiers applied to normalize quantification of the TCRbeta repertoire. The public reads were reanalyzed by TCRdb: fastp trimming at Q25, MiXCR alignment, in-frame beta chains only. Rows with one shared CDR3 protein collapse into an entry with the most common genes and DNA. The sample records over 100,000 distinct CDR3 sequences, roughly 6% of which are singletons. About 6.1% of the sample is taken by the ten largest. Study-wide conclusions, independent of this receptor: The high TCRbeta diversity at day 60 in some patients was ascribed to recipient T cells and intrathymic progenitors that had survived conditioning. The apparently early recovery of alphabetaT-cell counts about two months after transplant reportedly depended on only several hundred rapidly expanded clones that came from non-depleted graft cells. Over subsequent months, a decline in hyperexpanded clone frequencies was noted, and after one year, T-cell counts and TCRbeta diversity were mostly ascribed to newly produced T cells.

CDR1 is given as KGHSH and CDR2 as LQKENI, both from the germline V gene. The CDR3, from cysteine to phenylalanine, totals 14 residues. The entry retains the CDR3 DNA only, 42 bases that are in frame from base 1. At the junction V is shortened by 8 bases and J by 6 bases; bases outside the gene matches: 10. The time point label here, explained by the study, means: day 60 (about 2 months) after transplantation. The sample's treatment or condition label is to be understood as: allogeneic hematopoietic cell transplantation with graft depleted of TCRalphabeta T cells and CD19 B cells. The transplant recipients were children given TCRalphabeta/CD19-depleted allogeneic hematopoietic cell grafts.

The material was PBMCs, mostly from graft donor cells, obtained 60 days after TCRalphabeta/CD19-depleted stem cell transplant. This sequence was found in a female patient between 2 and 15 years old who had a stem cell transplant for Fanconi anemia, so the T cells may come from the graft donor. The sequence joins TRBV18 to TRBJ2-1; 7 bases in the junction line up with TRBD2. The CDR3 region has the sequence CASRREAGVNEQFF. The DNA sequence follows: TGTGCCAGCCGTCGTGAGGCGGGAGTCAATGAGCAGTTCTTC.